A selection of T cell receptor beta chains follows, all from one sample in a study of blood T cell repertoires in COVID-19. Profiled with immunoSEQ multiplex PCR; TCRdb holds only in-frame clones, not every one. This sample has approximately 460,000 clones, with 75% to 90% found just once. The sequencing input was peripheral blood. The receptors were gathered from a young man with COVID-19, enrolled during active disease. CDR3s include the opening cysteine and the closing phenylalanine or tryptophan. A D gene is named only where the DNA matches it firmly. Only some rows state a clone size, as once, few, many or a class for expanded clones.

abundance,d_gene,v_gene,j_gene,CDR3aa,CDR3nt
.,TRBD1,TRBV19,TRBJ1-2,CASTLTGGDGYTF,TGTGCCAGTACCCTGACAGGGGGCGATGGCTACACCTTC
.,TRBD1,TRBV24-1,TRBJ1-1,CATSGAGGSGTEAFF,TGTGCCACCAGTGGGGCAGGGGGCAGTGGAACTGAAGCTTTCTTT
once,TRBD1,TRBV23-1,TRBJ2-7,CASSLWGQPSYEQYF,TGCGCCAGCAGTCTTTGGGGACAGCCCTCCTACGAGCAGTACTTC
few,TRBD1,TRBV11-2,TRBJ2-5,CASSLVGQGAETQYF,TGTGCCAGCAGCTTAGTGGGACAGGGGGCAGAGACCCAGTACTTC
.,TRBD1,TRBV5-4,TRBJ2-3,CASSSGQGEDTQYF,TGTGCCAGCAGCTCCGGACAGGGAGAAGATACGCAGTATTTT
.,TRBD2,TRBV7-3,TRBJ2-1,CASRSGTSANNEQFF,TGTGCCAGCAGATCCGGGACTAGCGCTAACAATGAGCAGTTCTTC
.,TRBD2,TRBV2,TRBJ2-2,CAIASGGTTNTGELFF,TGTGCCATCGCTAGCGGGGGGACTACGAACACCGGGGAGCTGTTTTTT
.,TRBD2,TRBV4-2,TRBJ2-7,CASSQDIRAELAKYEQYF,TGTGCCAGCAGCCAAGATATCCGGGCCGAACTAGCGAAATACGAGCAGTACTTC
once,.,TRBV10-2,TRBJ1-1,CASSAAGLDTEAFF,TGCGCCAGCAGTGCCGCAGGCCTTGACACTGAAGCTTTCTTT
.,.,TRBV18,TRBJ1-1,CASSPPEGLGTEAFF,TGTGCCAGCTCACCACCGGAGGGGCTTGGCACTGAAGCTTTCTTT
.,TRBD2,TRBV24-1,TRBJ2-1,CATSDPTSTSGTHEQFF,TGTGCCACCAGTGACCCAACCTCTACTAGCGGGACTCATGAGCAGTTCTTC
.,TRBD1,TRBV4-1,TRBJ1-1,CASSQGQGWGTEAFF,TGCGCCAGCAGCCAAGGACAGGGTTGGGGCACTGAAGCTTTCTTT
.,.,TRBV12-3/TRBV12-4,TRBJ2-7,CASSLSGGYEQYF,TGTGCCAGCAGTTTATCCGGCGGATACGAGCAGTACTTC
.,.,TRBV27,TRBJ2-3,CASSFGGRDTQYF,TGTGCCAGCAGTTTTGGAGGGCGGGATACGCAGTATTTT
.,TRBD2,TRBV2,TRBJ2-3,CASCVAGGRDTQYF,TGTGCCAGCTGCGTAGCGGGAGGACGAGATACGCAGTATTTT
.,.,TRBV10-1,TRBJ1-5,CASSAAGMAEEPQHF,TGCGCCAGCAGTGCAGCGGGAATGGCTGAGGAGCCCCAGCATTTT
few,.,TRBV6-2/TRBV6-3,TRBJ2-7,CASSQPGLYYEQYF,TGTGCCAGCAGTCAACCGGGATTATACTACGAGCAGTACTTC
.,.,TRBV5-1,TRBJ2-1,CASSWDTPSGSEQFF,TGCGCCAGCAGCTGGGATACGCCGTCCGGGAGTGAGCAGTTCTTC
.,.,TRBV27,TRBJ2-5,CASKRPQQAQYF,TGTGCCAGCAAGCGTCCCCAGCAAGCCCAGTACTTC
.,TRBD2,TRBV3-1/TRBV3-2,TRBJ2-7,CASSRLAGGDEQYF,TGTGCCAGCAGCCGACTAGCGGGGGGAGACGAGCAGTACTTC
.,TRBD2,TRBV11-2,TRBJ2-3,CASSFSTSSRDTQYF,TGTGCCAGCAGCTTCTCGACTAGCTCAAGAGATACGCAGTATTTT
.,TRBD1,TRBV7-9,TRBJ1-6,CASSRTGGVNSPLHF,TGTGCCAGCAGCCGGACAGGGGGCGTAAATTCACCCCTCCACTTT
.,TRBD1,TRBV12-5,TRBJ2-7,CASAAAGTGGFEQYF,TGTGCTAGTGCTGCCGCCGGGACAGGGGGGTTCGAGCAGTACTTC
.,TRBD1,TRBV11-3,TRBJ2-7,CASSLGDSLYEQYF,TGTGCCAGCAGCTTAGGGGACAGTCTCTACGAGCAGTACTTC
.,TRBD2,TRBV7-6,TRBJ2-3,CASSLVASGDGPDTQYF,TGTGCCAGCAGCTTAGTCGCTAGCGGAGATGGGCCAGATACGCAGTATTTT
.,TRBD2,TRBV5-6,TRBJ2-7,CASSFPGTRIYEQYF,TGTGCCAGCAGCTTTCCCGGGACTAGGATCTACGAGCAGTACTTC
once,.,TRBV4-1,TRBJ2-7,CASSQGPHYEQYF,TGCGCCAGCAGCCAAGGTCCACACTACGAGCAGTACTTC
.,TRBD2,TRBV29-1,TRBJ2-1,CSVAGGTSSYNEQFF,TGCAGCGTTGCGGGCGGGACTAGCTCCTACAATGAGCAGTTCTTC
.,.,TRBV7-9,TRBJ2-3,CASSLVRRSGDTQYF,TGTGCCAGCAGCTTAGTCCGCCGGAGTGGAGATACGCAGTATTTT
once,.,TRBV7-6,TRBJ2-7,CASSPGTYEQYF,TGTGCCAGCAGCCCCGGGACCTACGAGCAGTACTTC
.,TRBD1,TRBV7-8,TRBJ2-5,CASSLYGTGRGSRETQYF,TGTGCCAGCAGCTTGTACGGGACAGGGAGAGGTAGTAGAGAGACCCAGTACTTC
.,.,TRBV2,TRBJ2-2,CASSGTGRELFF,TGTGCCAGCAGCGGGACTGGGCGGGAGCTGTTTTTT
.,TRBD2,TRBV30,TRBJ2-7,CAWSGTSDEQYF,TGTGCCTGGAGCGGGACTAGTGACGAGCAGTACTTC
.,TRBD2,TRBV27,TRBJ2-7,CASSPHSGATYEQYF,TGTGCCAGCAGTCCACATAGCGGGGCTACCTACGAGCAGTACTTC
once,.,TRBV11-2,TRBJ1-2,CASSLGGTYGYTF,TGTGCCAGCAGCTTAGGAGGAACCTATGGCTACACCTTC
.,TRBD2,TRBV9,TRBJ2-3,CASSVGVGRGYTDTQYF,TGTGCCAGCAGCGTAGGGGTGGGGCGGGGGTACACAGATACGCAGTATTTT
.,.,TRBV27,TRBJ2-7,CASSLSGPREQYF,TGTGCCAGCAGTTTATCGGGTCCGAGGGAGCAGTACTTC
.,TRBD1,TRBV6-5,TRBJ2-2,CAVKGYRGTGELFF,TGTGCCGTCAAGGGTTACAGGGGCACCGGGGAGCTGTTTTTT
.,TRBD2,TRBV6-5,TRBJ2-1,CASRSGRSNEQFF,TGTGCCAGCAGGAGCGGGAGGAGCAATGAGCAGTTCTTC